Each of the 29 T cell receptor beta chains below was sequenced from the same sample in a study of CD8 T cells in Susac syndrome (dated by TCRdb to between 2018 and 2021). The method was the immunoSEQ multiplex PCR assay. RNA was extracted with the RNeasy kit and 0.5 to 1 ug was reverse transcribed using random hexamers. Clones were called with MiXCR by TCRdb after fastp trimmed the public reads at Q25, and only in-frame beta chains were retained. Rows matching on CDR3 protein sequence are summarized as one entry with the most common DNA and genes. This sample gives 180,000 or so distinct CDR3 sequences in total; nearly 95% of them show up just once. 0.093% of the sample is held by the ten biggest clonotypes. Sequenced input: CD4+ T cells from PBMCs. The receptors here all came from a human donor with multiple sclerosis.

The chain couples TRBV9 to TRBJ1-2; no clear D gene. Trimming removed 3 bases from V and 6 bases from J, with 15 bases in between. In germline, CDR1 is SGDLS, CDR2 YYNGEE. The CDR3 extends over 14 amino acids. The CDR3 nucleotides read TGTGCCAGCAGCGCCATTGGTCGGGGAAATGGCTACACCTTC. Residues: CASSAIGRGNGYTF. Complete variable domain (other parts from reference TRBV9 and TRBJ1-2): DSGVTQTPKHLITATGQRVTLRCSPRSGDLSVYWYQQSLDQGLQFLIQYYNGEERAKGNILERFSAQQFPDLHSELNLSSLELGDSALYFCASSAIGRGNGYTFGSGTRLTVV.

The J gene is TRBJ2-1, the V gene TRBV29-1; perhaps TRBD2 as D (5 bases). V gave up 4 bases and J gave up 5 bases, with 12 bases separating them. This CDR3 comprises 13 residues. Germline-derived CDR1 and CDR2 are SQVTM and ANQGSEA. The CDR3, as DNA: TGCAGCGTTGGGACTCGGTACGACAATGAGCAGTTCTTC. This sequence encodes CSVGTRYDNEQFF.

The genes are TRBV12-3 or TRBV12-4 and TRBJ2-3; D is unclear. The CDR3 contains 12 residues. Trimming took off 5 bases at V and 7 bases at J, with 10 bases between the two ends. The CDR3 sequence: CASSPRRNTQYF. The CDR3 nucleotides are TGTGCCAGCAGTCCTCGACGGAATACGCAGTATTTT.

The CDR3 sequence: CSAVGGDTQYF. The CDR3 DNA reads TGCAGTGCTGTAGGGGGAGATACGCAGTATTTT. J is TRBJ2-3 and V is TRBV20-1; D is possibly TRBD1 (6 bases). CDR1 is DFQATT, CDR2 SNEGSKA, per germline (reference sequence). V dropped 5 bases and J dropped 5 bases, with 8 bases sitting between them. This CDR3 contains 11 residues.

The chain carries TRBV3-1 and TRBJ2-3; 10 bases fit TRBD2. Trimming at V came to 4 bases and at J to 10 bases, leaving 14 bases not matched to a gene. The V gene's germline CDR1 is LGHDT and CDR2 YNNKEL (reference sequence). There are 16 residues in the CDR3. The CDR3 region has the DNA TGTGCCAGCAGCCTGGCTAGCGGGAGAGGTAGAGAATCGCAGTATTTT. Amino acids: CASSLASGRGRESQYF.

This chain uses TRBV12-3 or TRBV12-4 with TRBJ2-5; 11 bases line up with TRBD1. The CDR3 loop spans 15 amino acids. V gave up 3 bases and J gave up 6 bases; unmatched junction bases: 6. This chain's CDR3 is CASSFRTGGKKTQYF. The DNA for the CDR3 is TGTGCCAGCAGTTTCAGGACAGGGGGCAAAAAGACCCAGTACTTC.

As DNA, the CDR3 is TGTGCCAGCAGCCAAGAGGGACAGGGGTTCGCTGAAGCTTTCTTT. Its protein product is CASSQEGQGFAEAFF. This rearrangement joins TRBV14 to TRBJ1-1; 10 positions agree with TRBD1. With 0 bases clipped from V and 6 bases from J, the junction kept 4 bases outside the gene matches. Germline V gene sequence: CDR1 SGHDN, CDR2 FVKESK. CDR3 size: 15 residues.

The V gene is TRBV29-1, the J gene TRBJ1-2, with D perhaps TRBD1 (6 bases). The CDR3 contains 13 residues. V was clipped by 6 bases and J by 8 bases, with 19 bases between them. Germline CDR1 is SQVTM and CDR2 is ANQGSEA. CDR3 sequence reads: CSVAGHGRGGYTF. The CDR3 region has the DNA TGCAGCGTCGCGGGACACGGGCGCGGGGGCTACACCTTC.

This chain links TRBV3-1 with TRBJ1-5; D is possibly TRBD1 (5 bases). Germline-derived CDR1 and CDR2 are LGHDT and YNNKEL (reference sequence). The V end lost 4 bases, the J end lost 6 bases, and 7 bases lay between the germline ends. This CDR3 comprises 12 residues. CDR3 protein: CASSRGAQPQHF. In DNA form, the CDR3 reads TGTGCCAGCAGCCGAGGGGCTCAGCCCCAGCATTTT. The whole variable domain, remainder taken from reference TRBV3-1 and TRBJ1-5, is DTAVSQTPKYLVTQMGNDKSIKCEQNLGHDTMYWYKQDSKKFLKIMFSYNNKELIINETVPNRFSPKSPDKAHLNLHINSLELGDSAVYFCASSRGAQPQHFGDGTRLSIL.

The chain recombines TRBV6-5 with TRBJ2-1, with TRBD2 identical over 13 bases. Looked up from germline, CDR1 is MNHEY and CDR2 is SVGAGI. Trimming removed 6 bases from V and 8 bases from J; junction bases left unmatched: 7. There are 15 residues in the CDR3. CDR3 nucleotide sequence: TGTGCCAGCAGGTCCGGCGGACTAGCGGGGGATGAGCAGTTCTTC. This translates into CASRSGGLAGDEQFF.

This chain uses TRBV5-6 with TRBJ1-5; D not resolved. V lost 4 bases to trimming and J lost 1 base, with 9 bases between them. Germline CDR1 reads SGHDT; CDR2 reads YYEEEE. CDR3 length: 14 residues. The CDR3 nucleotides are TGTGCCAGCAGCCATCGGTCGAGCAATCAGCCCCAGCATTTT. It codes for CASSHRSSNQPQHF.

The CDR3 DNA follows: TGTGCCTGGGACAGATTCTATGGCTACACCTTC. It codes for CAWDRFYGYTF. The V and J genes are TRBV30 and TRBJ1-2; maybe TRBD1 (5 bases). The germline V and J ends were trimmed by 5 bases and 4 bases, with 8 bases remaining between them. Germline CDR1 GTSNPN, CDR2 SVGIG (reference sequence). The CDR3 has 11 residues.

The chain recombines TRBV14 with TRBJ2-7; D possibly corresponds to TRBD2 (7 bases). Germline lookup yields CDR1 SGHDN and CDR2 FVKESK. The CDR3 has 13 residues. V lost 6 bases and J lost 6, with 15 bases in between. The CDR3 region has the DNA TGTGCCAGCAGTCCTACAGGGAGGGGCGAGCAGTACTTC. This codes for CASSPTGRGEQYF. Drawing the rest from reference TRBV14 and TRBJ2-7, the complete variable domain is EAGVTQFPSHSVIEKGQTVTLRCDPISGHDNLYWYRRVMGKEIKFLLHFVKESKQDESGMPNNRFLAERTGGTYSTLKVQPAELEDSGVYFCASSPTGRGEQYFGPGTRLTVT.

The chain joins TRBV29-1 to TRBJ2-1; the match to TRBD2 covers 10 bases. V dropped 7 bases and J dropped 1; count of bases not matched to a gene: 4. The germline V gene has CDR1 SQVTM and CDR2 ANQGSEA. The CDR3 has 14 amino acids. This chain's CDR3 is CSALTSGSYNEQFF. The CDR3 DNA reads as TGCAGCGCCTTGACTAGCGGGTCCTACAATGAGCAGTTCTTC.

This clonotype was recorded only once. V usage is TRBV15 and J usage is TRBJ1-2, with D perhaps matching TRBD1 (6 bases). This CDR3 is built from 12 residues. Germline CDR1 LNHNV, CDR2 YYDKDF (reference sequence). V was pared by 4 bases and J by 8 bases, with 11 bases between. CDR3 residues: CATSISGQGYTF. The DNA for the CDR3 is TGTGCCACCAGCATCTCCGGACAGGGCTACACCTTC.

V is TRBV27 and J is TRBJ2-6; D is uncertain. The CDR3 runs 12 residues. Trimming left V 6 bases short and J 3 bases short, with 3 bases between. The germline V gene has CDR1 MNHEY and CDR2 SMNVEV (reference sequence). CDR3 region: CASRGGANVLTF. CDR3 DNA sequence: TGTGCCAGCAGGGGTGGGGCCAACGTCCTGACTTTC.

This clonotype was seen only a few times. The chain recombines TRBV3-1 with TRBJ1-5; TRBD1 is a possible D gene (5 bases). This CDR3 has 14 amino acids. Trimming left V 3 bases short and J 0 bases short, with 6 bases between. Germline V lookup: CDR1 LGHDT, CDR2 YNNKEL (reference sequence). The CDR3 DNA reads TGTGCCAGCAGCCATGGGGGTAGCAATCAGCCCCAGCATTTT. Protein product: CASSHGGSNQPQHF.

This chain joins TRBV27 and TRBJ1-5; a possible D gene is TRBD1 (5 bases). Germline CDR1 MNHEY, CDR2 SMNVEV (reference sequence). This CDR3 is 13 amino acids long. V gave up 6 bases and J gave up 4 bases, with 10 bases separating them. The CDR3 DNA follows: TGTGCCAGCAGACGACAGCGAAATCAGCCCCAGCATTTT. It codes for CASRRQRNQPQHF.

The J gene is TRBJ1-1, the V gene TRBV6-6; 10 bases are a match to TRBD1. The CDR3 sequence is 15 residues long. The V gene's germline CDR1 is MNHNY and CDR2 SVGAGI (reference sequence). V was clipped by 6 bases and J by 0 bases; unmatched bases: 4. The CDR3 reads CASRTGGALNTEAFF. In nucleotides, the CDR3 is TGTGCCAGCAGGACAGGGGGCGCGCTGAACACTGAAGCTTTCTTT.

V usage is TRBV2 and J usage is TRBJ2-1, with TRBD2 identical over 7 bases. The CDR3 consists of 15 residues. V lost 4 bases to trimming and J lost 3 bases; unmatched junction nucleotides: 6. CDR1 is SNHLY, CDR2 FYNNEI, per germline. DNA for the CDR3: TGTGCCAGCAGTGTAGATGGCGGGAGCTACAATGAGCAGTTCTTC. It yields the protein CASSVDGGSYNEQFF.

The V gene is TRBV9, the J gene TRBJ1-1; a weak D match, TRBD1 (6 bases). Germline CDR1 and CDR2: SGDLS and YYNGEE. This CDR3 region has 13 residues. V shed 0 bases and J shed 6 bases, with 9 bases lying between them. The CDR3 DNA is TGTGCCAGCAGCGTAGGGGGGGCCCCTGAAGCTTTCTTT. It codes for CASSVGGAPEAFF.

This chain joins TRBV20-1 and TRBJ1-5; D possibly corresponds to TRBD1 (5 bases). Trimming pared 7 bases from V and 7 bases from J, leaving 17 bases between. From germline, CDR1 is DFQATT and CDR2 SNEGSKA (reference sequence). This CDR3 spans 13 amino acids. CDR3 in amino acids: CSVRGVGDQPQHF. The DNA for the CDR3 is TGCAGTGTAAGAGGGGTGGGGGACCAGCCCCAGCATTTT.

The V gene is TRBV11-2, the J gene TRBJ2-1; 11 bases map to TRBD2. V dropped 5 bases and J dropped 3; count of bases not matched to a gene: 6. Germline CDR1 SGHAT, CDR2 FQNNGV. The CDR3 length is 16 residues. The CDR3 protein is CASSIRLAGIYNEQFF. Here the CDR3 DNA reads TGTGCCAGCAGCATTCGACTAGCGGGGATCTACAATGAGCAGTTCTTC.

This sequence joins TRBV9 and TRBJ2-7, with unresolved D. The germline gives CDR1 SGDLS, CDR2 YYNGEE. CDR3 length: 14 amino acids. V was cut by 4 bases and J by 5 bases, with 16 bases left in between. DNA of the CDR3: TGTGCCAGCAGCAACTCCGCGACGGCCAACGAGCAGTACTTC. Translated: CASSNSATANEQYF. The whole variable domain, remainder taken from reference TRBV9 and TRBJ2-7, is DSGVTQTPKHLITATGQRVTLRCSPRSGDLSVYWYQQSLDQGLQFLIQYYNGEERAKGNILERFSAQQFPDLHSELNLSSLELGDSALYFCASSNSATANEQYFGPGTRLTVT.

This chain links TRBV7-2 with TRBJ2-1; TRBD1 matches 10 bases. Germline values: CDR1 SGHTA, CDR2 FQGNSA. The CDR3 spans 14 residues. V shed 3 bases, J shed 7 bases, and the junction held 3 bases outside the gene matches. The CDR3, as DNA: TGTGCCAGCAGCTTCAGGACAGGGGGGAATGAGCAGTTCTTC. Protein sequence: CASSFRTGGNEQFF.

The gene calls are TRBV5-4 and TRBJ2-1, with 10 bases identical to TRBD2. The CDR3 is made up of 15 amino acids. Germline lookup yields CDR1 SGHNT and CDR2 YYREEE (reference sequence). The J segment lost 6 bases and the V segment lost 4 bases, leaving 7 bases of the junction unmatched. This CDR3 is CASSLLAGALNEQFF. DNA for the CDR3: TGTGCCAGCAGCCTGCTAGCGGGGGCCCTCAATGAGCAGTTCTTC.

This chain connects TRBV7-2 to TRBJ1-2; D not certain. The CDR3 consists of 14 residues. V lost 5 bases, J lost 3 bases, and 13 bases lay in between. Germline CDR1 is SGHTA and CDR2 is FQGNSA. The CDR3: CASSLQSADYGYTF. CDR3 DNA: TGTGCCAGCAGCCTTCAGAGTGCGGACTATGGCTACACCTTC.

The chain has TRBV5-1 and TRBJ1-2; D might be TRBD1 (5 bases). This CDR3 contains 14 residues. Germline V gene lookup returns CDR1 SGHRS and CDR2 YFSETQ. V was pared by 4 bases and J by 6 bases, with 16 bases between. The CDR3 sequence: CASSPNPQGDGYTF. The CDR3 coding sequence is TGCGCCAGCAGCCCAAACCCGCAGGGAGATGGCTACACCTTC.

CDR3 loop: CASSEGGQGFQPQHF. CDR3 DNA sequence: TGCGCCAGCAGCGAGGGAGGACAGGGGTTTCAGCCCCAGCATTTT. The rearrangement joins TRBV5-1 to TRBJ1-5; 9 nucleotides align to TRBD1. The trim removed 4 bases at V and 6 bases at J, leaving 8 bases unmatched. CDR3 size: 15 residues. Germline loops: CDR1 SGHRS, CDR2 YFSETQ.